The TCR beta chain under discussion was sequenced for a study of vaccination effects on CD4 cells after COVID-19. Concerning this clone itself: Its specificity is unknown.

Findings and caveats of the study: The study found that only 1 of 255 vaccine-induced clones from healthy vaccinees cross-reacted with common cold coronaviruses.

Per germline, CDR1 SGHKS and CDR2 YYEKEE (reference sequence). The CDR3 spans 13 residues. Trimming cost V 2 bases and J 5 bases; bases outside gene matches: 0. Before sequencing took place, the ViraFEST assay used viral peptide pools to expand antigen-specific CD4+ T cells. Culturing for nine to ten days preceded CD4+ T cell isolation. Prior SARS-CoV-2 infection was absent in the vaccine recipients, as shown by negative nucleocapsid antibodies. The researchers cultured fewer than 2.5 million PBMC per well with 8 to 10 IU/ml IL-2 and 8 to 10 ug/ml peptides. Using immunoSEQ multiplex PCR, the repertoire was profiled, and TCRdb retains in-frame clones only, with some absent. The sample has approximately 74,000 clones, 65% to 85% seen once; the top ten hold 2.5% to 3.5%.

The TCR comes from a human donor who received a COVID-19 vaccine. The J gene is TRBJ2-2, the V gene TRBV5-5, with 7 bases aligning to TRBD1. The specimen comprised CD4+ T cells from PBMCs cultured with HCoV-NL63 spike peptides, sampled before COVID-19 vaccination. The CDR3 coding sequence is TGTGCCAGCAGCTTACAGGGGACCGGGGAGCTGTTTTTT. This sequence encodes CASSLQGTGELFF.